This TCR beta chain originates from a study of post-analysis software for immune sequencing data (dated by TCRdb to 2013 to 2016). Background for the entire study: Disease courses on record covered relapsing-remitting, secondary progressive and progressive-relapsing multiple sclerosis, though some patients had no subtype annotation. Patient repertoires were compared against ten to eleven previously published healthy control repertoires from donors aged roughly 6 to 28 years. A subset of samples was prepared in parallel using single-end sample barcoding, then pooled and co-amplified after Illumina adapter ligation. General study outcomes and caveats: Direct clustering with F measure revealed strong co-clustering of samples prepared in the same batch, which led to a batch-effect correction. The control group was slightly older than the multiple sclerosis patient group. Compared with controls, multiple sclerosis patients had significantly lower normalized Chao1 diversity, a finding suggesting substantial peripheral T-cell clonal expansion.

Library creation used PCR. Sequencing was performed on an Illumina HiSeq 2500. To reduce PCR and sequencing biases, unique molecular identifiers were built into the TCR beta cDNA libraries. Some 500,000 cDNA molecules were obtained per 1 to 10 million input T cells, so each molecule approximated one T cell. The same protocol used for the earlier healthy control dataset was applied to prepare and sequence the patient libraries. Within a given batch, samples were prepared together, multiplexed and sequenced on the same HiSeq lane. In the authors' own workflow: Raw barcoded reads were processed with MIGEC, discarding single-read molecular identifier groups before consensus assembly and CDR3 extraction. VDJtools was used for post-analysis of the clonotype tables, and diversity was normalized by down-sampling every dataset to the size of the smallest sample. To correct batch-related cross-sample contamination, repertoire overlap clustering matched CDR3 amino acid sequences but not nucleotide sequences. TCRdb reworked the public reads: Q25 trimming with fastp, MiXCR clone assembly, productive beta chains retained. Every CDR3 protein is listed once, alongside the most common genes and DNA of its rows. Here the V and J calls rest on TCRdb's processing, not on the authors' analysis. This sample lists hundreds of thousands of distinct CDR3 sequences; about 50% were detected once. Roughly 4.4% of the sample is in the top ten clones.

TCR beta repertoires were profiled from peripheral blood of 10 to 15 young patients with multiple sclerosis to demonstrate the VDJtools post-analysis software. The multiple sclerosis patients were children and adolescents between about 6 and 15 years of age. Regarding this clonotype: The target of this receptor is not known. One base away there is no much larger clone; base qualities are not given.

Sequencing was done on a sample of blood. This TCR was recovered from a girl aged 10-17 years with multiple sclerosis.

The DNA reads TGCAGTGCTAGATCGCGGGAGTCTAGCGGTTCACCCCTCCACTTT. The translation is CSARSRESSGSPLHF. The sequence joins TRBV20-1 to TRBJ1-6; the D gene lacks a confident call. The germline ends are 17 bases apart after V is trimmed by 2 bases and J by 9 bases. CDR1 and CDR2 are read off the germline V gene (reference sequence) as DFQATT and SNEGSKA. Including the terminal cysteine and phenylalanine, the CDR3 comprises 15 residues. Of the read, only the CDR3 DNA is kept; its 45 bases are in frame from base 1.